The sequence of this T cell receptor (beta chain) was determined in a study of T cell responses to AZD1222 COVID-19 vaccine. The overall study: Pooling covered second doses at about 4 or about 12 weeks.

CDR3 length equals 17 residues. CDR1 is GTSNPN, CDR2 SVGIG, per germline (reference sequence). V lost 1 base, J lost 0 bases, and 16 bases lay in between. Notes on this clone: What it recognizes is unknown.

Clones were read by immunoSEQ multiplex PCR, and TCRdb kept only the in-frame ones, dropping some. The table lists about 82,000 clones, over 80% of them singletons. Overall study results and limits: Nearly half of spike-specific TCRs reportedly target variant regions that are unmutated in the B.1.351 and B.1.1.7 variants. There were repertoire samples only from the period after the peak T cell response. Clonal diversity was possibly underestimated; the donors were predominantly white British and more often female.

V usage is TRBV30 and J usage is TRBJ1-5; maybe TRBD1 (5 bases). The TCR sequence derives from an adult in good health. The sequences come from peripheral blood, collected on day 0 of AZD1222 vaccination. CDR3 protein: CAWSGLRDSYSNQPQHF. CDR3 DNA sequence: TGTGCCTGGAGTGGCCTTCGGGACTCCTATAGCAATCAGCCCCAGCATTTT. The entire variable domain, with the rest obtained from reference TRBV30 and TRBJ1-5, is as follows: SQTIHQWPATLVQPVGSPLSLECTVEGTSNPNLYWYRQAAGRGLQLLFYSVGIGQISSEVPQNLSASRPQDRQFILSSKKLLLSDSGFYLCAWSGLRDSYSNQPQHFGDGTRLSIL.